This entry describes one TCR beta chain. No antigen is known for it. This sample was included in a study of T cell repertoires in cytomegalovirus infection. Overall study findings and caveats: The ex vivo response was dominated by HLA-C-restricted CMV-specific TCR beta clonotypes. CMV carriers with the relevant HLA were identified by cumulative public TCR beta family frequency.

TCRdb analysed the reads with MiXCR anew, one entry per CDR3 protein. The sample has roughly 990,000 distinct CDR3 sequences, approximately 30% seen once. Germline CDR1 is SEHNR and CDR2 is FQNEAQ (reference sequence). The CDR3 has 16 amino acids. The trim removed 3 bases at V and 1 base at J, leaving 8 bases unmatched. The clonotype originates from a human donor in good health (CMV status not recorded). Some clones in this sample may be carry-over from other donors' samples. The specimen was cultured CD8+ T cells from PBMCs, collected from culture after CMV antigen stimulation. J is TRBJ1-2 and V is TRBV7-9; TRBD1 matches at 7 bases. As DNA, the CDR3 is TGTGCCAGCAGCTTTGACGGGACAGTTTTTAACTATGGCTACACCTTC. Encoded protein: CASSFDGTVFNYGYTF.